The 8 T cell receptor beta chains listed next were all sequenced from one sample in a study of Ad26.COV2.S vaccination and SARS-CoV-2 variants. TCRdb's table, derived via immunoSEQ multiplex PCR, lists solely in-frame clones and lacks some. The sample has 400,000 or so clones, 70% to 90% seen once. Stated treatment: some 20 received Ad26.COV2.S at low or high dose, single or two shots; a few received placebo; per-sample allocation not given. Samples analyzed were those drawn on day 63 after the first vaccine or placebo injection. The sample was peripheral blood, taken in a trial of Ad26.COV2.S vaccine versus placebo. The source is a person aged 18-65 years who received the Ad26.COV2.S COVID-19 vaccine or a placebo.

Concerning this clone itself: A clone one base away is much larger, so this may be a read error. CDR3 sequence: CASSQGYGYTF. The CDR3 coding sequence is TGTGCCAGCAGCCAGGGCTATGGCTACACCTTC. The chain recombines TRBV3-1 (or the pseudogene TRBV3-2) with TRBJ1-2; the D is unclear. The CDR3 extends over 11 amino acids. CDR1 and CDR2 from the germline V gene are LGHDT and YNNKEL (reference sequence). V was trimmed by 3 bases and J by 4 bases, leaving 3 bases between them.

V usage is TRBV27 and J usage is TRBJ2-7; D uncertain. The germline V gene has CDR1 MNHEY and CDR2 SMNVEV (reference sequence). This CDR3 spans 13 amino acids. Trimming cost V 3 bases and J 4 bases, with 10 bases left between them. The chain's CDR3 is CASSFSPYYEQYF. The DNA of the CDR3 is TGTGCCAGCAGTTTTTCACCTTATTACGAGCAGTACTTC.

This clone has more than one count but fewer than ten. The rearrangement links TRBV30 to TRBJ1-4; D is undetermined. The V and J ends lost 2 bases and 5 bases respectively, with 12 bases between them. The CDR3 length is 14 residues. Germline V CDR1 and CDR2: GTSNPN, SVGIG (reference sequence). This CDR3 reads CAWSRSLLNEKLFF. The CDR3 nucleotides are TGTGCCTGGAGTAGGAGCTTATTAAATGAAAAACTGTTTTTT.

In this sample, this clone turned up a few times. Additional DNA sequences in this sample encode the identical CDR3. The chain links TRBV5-6 to TRBJ1-2, with unresolved D. The CDR3 has 14 residues. Looked up from germline, CDR1 is SGHDT and CDR2 is YYEEEE. Trimming removed 0 bases at V and 1 base at J, with 7 bases between. CDR3 DNA: TGTGCCAGCAGCTTGGATACGGGTAACTATGGCTACACCTTC. This sequence encodes CASSLDTGNYGYTF.

V gene TRBV30 combines with J gene TRBJ2-1, with 10 bases aligning to TRBD1. Trimming at V came to 2 bases and at J to 6 bases, leaving 7 bases not matched to a gene. The CDR3 has 15 residues. Germline lookup yields CDR1 GTSNPN and CDR2 SVGIG (reference sequence). This CDR3 reads CAWSRGDRGFNEQFF. The DNA for the CDR3 is TGTGCCTGGAGTCGAGGGGACAGGGGCTTCAATGAGCAGTTCTTC.

J is TRBJ1-1 and V is TRBV3-1 (or the pseudogene TRBV3-2); D is unclear. This CDR3 spans 13 amino acids. V dropped 5 bases and J dropped 1 base, with 8 bases sitting between them. CDR1 is LGHDT and CDR2 is YNNKEL in the germline V gene (reference sequence). CDR3 sequence reads: CASSSRENTEAFF. The CDR3, as DNA: TGTGCCAGCAGCTCCCGGGAGAACACTGAAGCTTTCTTT.

This clone has a single count. This sequence joins TRBV6-2 or TRBV6-3 and TRBJ1-1; TRBD1 agrees at 8 bases. Germline CDR1 MNHEY, CDR2 SVGEGT. Losses at the gene ends were 5 bases for V and 1 base for J; bases not matched to a gene: 6. This CDR3 has 15 amino acids. The CDR3 here is CASSPLGQGNTEAFF. Here the CDR3 DNA reads TGTGCCAGCAGTCCACTTGGACAGGGGAACACTGAAGCTTTCTTT.

The chain combines TRBV2 with TRBJ1-5, with 10 bases fitting TRBD1. The CDR3 consists of 15 residues. CDR1 and CDR2 (germline): SNHLY, FYNNEI. After removal of 6 bases from V and 2 bases from J, the junction contained 4 bases not matched to a gene. The CDR3 is CASSGTGDGNQPQHF. CDR3 nucleotides: TGTGCCAGCAGCGGGACAGGGGACGGCAATCAGCCCCAGCATTTT.